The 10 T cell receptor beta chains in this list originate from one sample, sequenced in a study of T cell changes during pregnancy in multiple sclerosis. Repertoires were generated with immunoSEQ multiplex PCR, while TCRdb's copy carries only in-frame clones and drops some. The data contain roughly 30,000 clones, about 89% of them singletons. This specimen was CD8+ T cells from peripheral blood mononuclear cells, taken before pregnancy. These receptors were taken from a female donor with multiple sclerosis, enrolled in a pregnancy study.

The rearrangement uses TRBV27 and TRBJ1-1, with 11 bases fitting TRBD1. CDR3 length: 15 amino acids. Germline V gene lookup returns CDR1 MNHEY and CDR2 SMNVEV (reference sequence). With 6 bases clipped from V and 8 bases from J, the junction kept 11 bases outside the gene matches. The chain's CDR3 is CASSYYSGQGAEAFF. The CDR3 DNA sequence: TGTGCCAGCAGCTACTATTCCGGACAGGGGGCGGAAGCTTTCTTT.

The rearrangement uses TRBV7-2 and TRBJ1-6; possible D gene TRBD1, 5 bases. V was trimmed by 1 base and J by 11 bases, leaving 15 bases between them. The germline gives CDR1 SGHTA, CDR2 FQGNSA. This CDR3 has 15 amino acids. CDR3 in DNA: TGTGCCAGCAGCTTAGGGTTTGGGGCGGCGGCACCCCTCCACTTT. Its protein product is CASSLGFGAAAPLHF.

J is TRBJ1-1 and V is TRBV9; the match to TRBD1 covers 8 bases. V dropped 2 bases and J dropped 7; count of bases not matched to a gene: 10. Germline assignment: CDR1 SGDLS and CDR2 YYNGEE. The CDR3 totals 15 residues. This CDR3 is CASSVDLQGAGEAFF. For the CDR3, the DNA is TGTGCCAGCAGCGTGGACCTGCAGGGGGCTGGTGAAGCTTTCTTT.

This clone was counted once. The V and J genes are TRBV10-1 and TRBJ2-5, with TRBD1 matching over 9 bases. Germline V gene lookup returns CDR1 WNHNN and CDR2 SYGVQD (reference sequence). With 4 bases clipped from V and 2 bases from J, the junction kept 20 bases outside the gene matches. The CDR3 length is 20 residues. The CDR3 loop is CASSVSAPGQGSPSQETQYF. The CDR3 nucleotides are TGCGCCAGCAGTGTATCTGCCCCGGGACAGGGTTCCCCGTCACAAGAGACCCAGTACTTC.

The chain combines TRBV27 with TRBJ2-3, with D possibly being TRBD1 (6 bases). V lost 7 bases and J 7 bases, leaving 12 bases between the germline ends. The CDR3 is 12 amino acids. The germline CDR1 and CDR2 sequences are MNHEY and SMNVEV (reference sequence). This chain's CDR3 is CASIGGGYTQYF. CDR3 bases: TGTGCCAGCATTGGGGGCGGATATACGCAGTATTTT.

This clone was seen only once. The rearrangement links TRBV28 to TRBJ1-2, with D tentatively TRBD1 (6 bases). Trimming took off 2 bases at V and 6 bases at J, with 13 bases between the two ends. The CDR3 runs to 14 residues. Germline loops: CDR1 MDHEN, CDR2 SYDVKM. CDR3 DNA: TGTGCCAGCAGTTTAGGGGGCAGTCCTAATGGCTACACCTTC. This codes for CASSLGGSPNGYTF.

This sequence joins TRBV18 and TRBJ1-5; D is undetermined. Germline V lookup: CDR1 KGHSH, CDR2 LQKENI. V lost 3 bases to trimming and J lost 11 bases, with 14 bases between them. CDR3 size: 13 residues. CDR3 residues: CASSPPDTDSQHF. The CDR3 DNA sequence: TGTGCCAGCTCACCTCCAGATACAGATTCCCAGCATTTT.

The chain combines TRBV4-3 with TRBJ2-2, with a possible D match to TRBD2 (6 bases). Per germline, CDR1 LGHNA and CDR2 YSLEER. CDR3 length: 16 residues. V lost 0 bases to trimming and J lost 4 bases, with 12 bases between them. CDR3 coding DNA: TGCGCCAGCAGCCAAGACGCGGGGAGCTCCACCGGGGAGCTGTTTTTT. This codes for CASSQDAGSSTGELFF.

DNA of the CDR3: TGTGCCAGCAGCTCCTACAGGGATCGGCATGGCTACACCTTC. This translates into CASSSYRDRHGYTF. The chain employs TRBV7-2 and TRBJ1-2; a possible D gene is TRBD1 (6 bases). CDR3 size: 14 residues. The germline gives CDR1 SGHTA, CDR2 FQGNSA. The V end was cut by 4 bases, the J end by 6 bases, with 15 bases between.

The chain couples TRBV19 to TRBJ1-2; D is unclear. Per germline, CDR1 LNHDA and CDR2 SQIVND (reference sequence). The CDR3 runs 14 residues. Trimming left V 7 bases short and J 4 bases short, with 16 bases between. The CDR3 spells CASTNQGRGYGYTF. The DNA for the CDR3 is TGTGCCAGTACCAACCAAGGACGGGGCTATGGCTACACCTTC.